The rows below give T cell receptor beta chains drawn from one sample of a study of T cells in narcolepsy. The protocol was immunoSEQ multiplex PCR, while the TCRdb copy is restricted to in-frame clones and leaves out a portion. The sample has 25,000 to 30,000 clones, roughly 80% seen once; the top ten hold around 1%. The source material was memory (CD45RA-) CD4+ T cells from blood. The receptor set was obtained from a human donor in good health. Both conserved end residues are part of each CDR3. A D gene is named only where the DNA matches it firmly.

CDR3aa: CASSLRSGPGRETQYF
j_gene: TRBJ2-5
v_gene: TRBV7-2
d_gene: .

CDR3aa: CAWSTGDSPLHF
j_gene: TRBJ1-6
v_gene: TRBV30
d_gene: TRBD1

CDR3aa: CASSLAGTNTQYF
j_gene: TRBJ2-3
v_gene: TRBV27
d_gene: .

CDR3aa: CASRRTGYDLRGQYF
j_gene: TRBJ2-5
v_gene: TRBV28
d_gene: .

CDR3aa: CASSQEVRFYTF
j_gene: TRBJ1-2
v_gene: TRBV4-2
d_gene: .

CDR3aa: CASSLELYGYTF
j_gene: TRBJ1-2
v_gene: TRBV5-4
d_gene: .

CDR3aa: CASSTLGLLQETQYF
j_gene: TRBJ2-5
v_gene: TRBV9
d_gene: TRBD2

CDR3aa: CASSFFSGQPYGYTF
j_gene: TRBJ1-2
v_gene: TRBV7-6
d_gene: .

CDR3aa: CASREPGYDGYF
j_gene: TRBJ2-7
v_gene: TRBV6-5
d_gene: .

CDR3aa: CASTPLVGTTFGGQFF
j_gene: TRBJ2-1
v_gene: TRBV27
d_gene: .

CDR3aa: CASAGRARGNEQFF
j_gene: TRBJ2-1
v_gene: TRBV28
d_gene: TRBD2

CDR3aa: CSVQNLGMTEAFF
j_gene: TRBJ1-1
v_gene: TRBV29-1
d_gene: .